The 15 T cell receptor beta chains below all came from one sample that was sequenced in a study of blood T cell repertoires in COVID-19. Clones were sequenced by immunoSEQ multiplex PCR, and TCRdb holds only the in-frame ones, with some missing. The table shows about 200,000 clones, with over 75% occurring only once. Input material: peripheral blood. Every receptor here comes from a man between 50 and 59 years old with COVID-19, enrolled during active disease.

This chain joins TRBV5-1 and TRBJ1-2; 10 bases align to TRBD1. Per germline, CDR1 SGHRS and CDR2 YFSETQ. This CDR3 spans 14 amino acids. Trimming removed 4 bases from V and 7 bases from J; junction bases left unmatched: 7. DNA of the CDR3: TGCGCCAGCAGCCTTGAGACAGGGGGCTCTGGCTACACCTTC. This gives the protein CASSLETGGSGYTF.

V gene TRBV30 combines with J gene TRBJ1-5; possible D gene TRBD1, 6 bases. Trimming removed 4 bases from V and 0 bases from J, with 7 bases in between. In germline, CDR1 is GTSNPN, CDR2 SVGIG (reference sequence). This CDR3 is built from 13 residues. The CDR3 reads CAWTGDSNQPQHF. The CDR3, as DNA: TGTGCCTGGACAGGGGATAGCAATCAGCCCCAGCATTTT.

Written as DNA, the CDR3 is TGTGCCAGCAGCTTAGATGGTATGCGACAGGACCAAAAAAACATTCAGTACTTC. It specifies CASSLDGMRQDQKNIQYF. This chain links TRBV11-2 with TRBJ2-4, with D perhaps matching TRBD1 (6 bases). The CDR3 is made up of 18 amino acids. The germline V and J ends were trimmed by 0 bases and 4 bases, with 19 bases remaining between them. Per the germline V gene, CDR1 is SGHAT and CDR2 is FQNNGV.

This clone was detected once. The gene calls are TRBV13 and TRBJ2-1; TRBD2 might be the D (6 bases). The CDR3 is made up of 16 amino acids. The V and J ends lost 5 bases and 5 bases respectively, with 19 bases between them. Germline lookup yields CDR1 PRHDT and CDR2 FYEKMQ (reference sequence). In DNA, the CDR3 is TGTGCCAGCAGCCCGACCTTTACGTCGGGGGACAATGAGCAGTTCTTC. Its translation is CASSPTFTSGDNEQFF.

The V call is TRBV6-5, the J call TRBJ2-5, with 8 bases matching TRBD1. The V gene's germline CDR1 is MNHEY and CDR2 SVGAGI. The CDR3 extends over 15 amino acids. V dropped 4 bases and J dropped 1; count of bases not matched to a gene: 5. Written as DNA, the CDR3 is TGTGCCAGCAGTTCAGGGGGCCAAATCCAAGAGACCCAGTACTTC. Residues: CASSSGGQIQETQYF.

The chain carries TRBV6-5 and TRBJ2-3; D perhaps matches TRBD1 (6 bases). Looked up from germline, CDR1 is MNHEY and CDR2 is SVGAGI. The ends were cut back, 6 bases at V and 2 bases at J, with 15 bases in the middle. The CDR3 covers 15 residues. CDR3 sequence (DNA): TGTGCCAGCAGGGACGGACAGTCAAACACAGATACGCAGTATTTT. Translation gives CASRDGQSNTDTQYF.

CDR3 sequence: CASSRGRAYGYTF. In nucleotides, the CDR3 is TGTGCCAGCAGTAGGGGCCGAGCCTATGGCTACACCTTC. The gene calls are TRBV7-6 and TRBJ1-2; a weak D match, TRBD1 (5 bases). V dropped 6 bases and J dropped 4 bases, with 12 bases sitting between them. Germline V gene lookup returns CDR1 SGHVS and CDR2 FNYEAQ. The CDR3 is 13 residues long.

V is TRBV5-1 and J is TRBJ1-3, with TRBD1 matching over 12 bases. With 3 bases clipped from V and 4 bases from J, the junction kept 2 bases outside the gene matches. The CDR3 spans 15 residues. Germline V lookup: CDR1 SGHRS, CDR2 YFSETQ. CDR3: CASSSGQGAGNTIYF. Here the CDR3 DNA reads TGCGCCAGCAGCTCGGGACAGGGGGCCGGAAACACCATATATTTT.

This clone has only one observation. The CDR3 is CASSIAGTGGFEQYF. CDR3 coding DNA: TGCGCCAGCAGCATTGCCGGGACAGGGGGTTTCGAGCAGTACTTC. The gene calls are TRBV5-1 and TRBJ2-7; 11 bases are shared with TRBD1. The CDR3 consists of 15 residues. Trimming removed 4 bases from V and 6 bases from J; junction bases left unmatched: 9. From germline, CDR1 is SGHRS and CDR2 YFSETQ.

This sequence joins TRBV30 and TRBJ2-7, with D possibly being TRBD1 (5 bases). Germline lookup yields CDR1 GTSNPN and CDR2 SVGIG (reference sequence). The CDR3 length is 12 residues. Trimming took 4 bases from V and 2 from J, leaving 9 bases between them. This chain's CDR3 is CAWNRNPYEQYF. CDR3 bases: TGTGCCTGGAACAGGAATCCCTACGAGCAGTACTTC.

This rearrangement joins TRBV5-6 to TRBJ1-4; no clear D. Germline V gene sequence: CDR1 SGHDT, CDR2 YYEEEE. The CDR3 consists of 16 residues. V shed 4 bases and J shed 0 bases, with 13 bases lying between them. CDR3 region: CASSGPRTATNEKLFF. The CDR3 DNA sequence: TGTGCCAGCAGCGGGCCTCGAACCGCAACTAATGAAAAACTGTTTTTT. The complete variable domain, with remaining parts taken from reference TRBV5-6 and TRBJ1-4, reads DAGVTQSPTHLIKTRGQQVTLRCSPKSGHDTVSWYQQALGQGPQFIFQYYEEEERQRGNFPDRFSGHQFPNYSSELNVNALLLGDSALYLCASSGPRTATNEKLFFGSGTQLSVL.

This chain connects TRBV7-9 to TRBJ1-1; the D is unclear. Germline V gene data show CDR1 as SEHNR and CDR2 as FQNEAQ (reference sequence). V was cut by 3 bases and J by 2 bases, with 4 bases left in between. There are 12 residues in the CDR3. CDR3 bases: TGTGCCAGCAGCTTTCTTAACACTGAAGCTTTCTTT. As protein: CASSFLNTEAFF.

V usage is TRBV27 and J usage is TRBJ2-1; 8 nucleotides align to TRBD2. Looked up from germline, CDR1 is MNHEY and CDR2 is SMNVEV (reference sequence). J gave up 13 bases and V 3 bases, and 8 bases lay outside the gene matches. This CDR3 has 13 residues. The DNA for the CDR3 is TGTGCCAGCAGTTTGGCCCCCGGGACTAGTCAGTTCTTC. Translating it yields CASSLAPGTSQFF.

V gene TRBV6-2 or TRBV6-3 combines with J gene TRBJ2-2; 8 positions agree with TRBD1. The CDR3 loop spans 16 amino acids. The germline CDR1 and CDR2 sequences are MNHEY and SVGEGT. The V gene end was trimmed by 5 bases and the J gene end by 1 base; junction bases not matched to a gene: 6. The CDR3 sequence: CASSPAGTGNTGELFF. CDR3 coding DNA: TGTGCCAGCAGTCCCGCCGGGACAGGGAACACCGGGGAGCTGTTTTTT.

CDR3 in DNA: TGTGCCAGCAGCCAAGATCTGGGAGTTTTCTCCTACAATGAGCAGTTCTTC. It codes for CASSQDLGVFSYNEQFF. The chain uses TRBV4-2 and TRBJ2-1, with D possibly matching TRBD2 (5 bases). Trimming left V 0 bases short and J 0 bases short, with 12 bases between. Germline V lookup: CDR1 LGHNA, CDR2 YNFKEQ. CDR3 length: 17 amino acids.